This TCR beta chain was sequenced for a study of T cells in Graves' hyperthyroidism and ophthalmopathy. The sample holds many counts of this clonotype. Its antigen is not identified. V shed 2 bases and J shed 6 bases, with 16 bases lying between them. CDR1 and CDR2 (germline): PRHDT, FYEKMQ (reference sequence). CDR3 length: 15 residues. The definition of stable Graves' hyperthyroidism was no ophthalmopathy progression within 18 months. Those patients with uncontrolled infection, other autoimmune disease, pregnancy or lactation were excluded. Amplification of TCR beta CDR3 regions was performed using RNA transcripts as template. The TCR CDR3 was amplified in a first-round RT-PCR using the HTBI primer set. TCRdb fed the multiplex PCR reads into MiXCR, producing one record per CDR3 protein. The sample holds fewer than 750,000 distinct CDR3 sequences, under 60% seen once. Whole-study results and caveats: Most thyroid clonotypes with frequency above 0.001 were detected in blood.

The rearrangement links TRBV13 to TRBJ2-5; the D gene is possibly TRBD2 (6 bases). The clonotype was recovered from a woman aged 18-29 years with Graves' hyperthyroidism. Sequenced input: peripheral blood or thyroid tissue (not recorded which). The CDR3 region is CASSLWGSGAKTQYF. CDR3 DNA: TGTGCCAGCAGCTTATGGGGTAGCGGAGCGAAGACCCAGTACTTC.